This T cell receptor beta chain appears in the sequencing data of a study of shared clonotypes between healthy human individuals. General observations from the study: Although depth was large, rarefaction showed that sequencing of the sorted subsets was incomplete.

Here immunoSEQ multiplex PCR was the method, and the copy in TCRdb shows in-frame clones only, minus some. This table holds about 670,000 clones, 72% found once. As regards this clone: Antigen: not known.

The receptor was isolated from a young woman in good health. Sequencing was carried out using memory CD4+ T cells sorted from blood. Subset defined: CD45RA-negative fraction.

CDR3 amino acids: CASSSTGANTEAFF. In DNA form, the CDR3 reads TGTGCCAGCTCTTCGACAGGGGCTAACACTGAAGCTTTCTTT. The chain is built from TRBV18 and TRBJ1-1; TRBD1 matches at 8 bases. The germline V gene encodes CDR1 KGHSH and CDR2 LQKENI. This CDR3 region has 14 residues. The trim removed 6 bases at V and 2 bases at J, leaving 5 bases unmatched.